The source of this T cell receptor (beta chain) is a study of OX40 agonist ivuxolimab in advanced cancers. The V gene's germline CDR1 is SNHLY and CDR2 FYNNEI. CDR3 length: 20 amino acids. The V segment lost 7 bases and the J segment 2 bases; nucleotides outside the gene matches: 20. If patients had autoimmune disease history or systemic immunosuppression, they were excluded. Using immunoSEQ multiplex PCR, the repertoire was profiled, and TCRdb retains in-frame clones only, with some absent. The sample yields tens of thousands of clones, 89% seen once. The sequence was collected from an adult with an advanced solid tumor such as melanoma, head and neck, liver or kidney cancer. The V call is TRBV2, the J call TRBJ2-3; the match to TRBD2 covers 11 bases. The sample here was CD4+ or CD8+ T cells sorted from blood, taken in a trial of the OX40 agonist ivuxolimab. The CDR3 protein is CASTGPSGRTERHYTDTQYF. Written as DNA, the CDR3 is TGTGCCAGCACAGGCCCTAGCGGGAGGACCGAGCGACACTACACAGATACGCAGTATTTT.